The present T cell receptor beta chain was sequenced within a study of blood T cells in healthy people across ages. The authors ran a second PCR of roughly 6 to 12 cycles using a sample-barcoded 5' primer and a J-beta primer mix. TCRdb analysed the 5' RACE reads with MiXCR anew, one entry per CDR3 protein. The profile shows a few hundred thousand distinct CDR3 sequences, 45% to 65% of them singletons. V was trimmed by 6 bases and J by 0 bases, leaving 15 bases between them. In germline, CDR1 is DFQATT, CDR2 SNEGSKA (reference sequence). The CDR3 is 14 amino acids. The chain has TRBV20-1 and TRBJ2-7; maybe TRBD1 (5 bases). The sequence was obtained from a man aged 55 to 69 in good health. The sequenced sample was blood. The DNA of the CDR3 is TGCAGTGCGACGACGTATCAGGGCTCCTACGAGCAGTACTTC. Its translation is CSATTYQGSYEQYF.